This is a list of T cell receptor beta chains from one sample in a study of identical twins. MiXCR, run by TCRdb on the 5' RACE reads, gives a single entry per CDR3 protein. The repertoire holds about 470,000 distinct CDR3 sequences, roughly 26% seen once, with 2.9% in the top ten. The sample was also linked to a second study, of T cells expressing NK-cell markers.

The sequenced sample was CD4+ T cells sorted from blood. These receptors came from a woman younger than 30 in good health. CDR3s include the opening cysteine and the closing phenylalanine or tryptophan. The D gene is left open where the match is weak. Clone size is stated in some rows and not others, as once, few, many or a class when expanded.

TRBJ1-1 | TRBD1 | - | TRBV20-1 | TGCAGTGGCTCGGACAGGGGGCTGTCTGAAGCTTTCTTT | CSGSDRGLSEAFF
TRBJ2-3 | - | few | TRBV6-5 | TGTGCCAGCAGTGACGCTAGCTCTACGCAGTATTTT | CASSDASSTQYF
TRBJ2-5 | - | few | TRBV2 | TGTGCCAGCAAGGAGGAGGGACCATCCAAGGAGACCCAGTACTTC | CASKEEGPSKETQYF
TRBJ2-3 | - | - | TRBV12-3/TRBV12-4 | TGTGCCAGCAGTTTATCGTTGGAAGATACGCAGTATTTT | CASSLSLEDTQYF
TRBJ2-3 | - | many | TRBV7-2 | TGTGCCAGCAGCTTAGGGGCCGATACGCAGTATTTT | CASSLGADTQYF
TRBJ2-1 | - | - | TRBV7-6 | TGTGCCAGCAGCCCACTTGGCCCTGAGCAGTTCTTC | CASSPLGPEQFF
TRBJ2-1 | - | many | TRBV12-3/TRBV12-4 | TGTGCCAGCAGCTTTAGCAATGAGCAGTTCTTC | CASSFSNEQFF
TRBJ1-5 | TRBD1 | once | TRBV12-3/TRBV12-4 | TGTGCCAGCAGTTTAACAAACAGGGGGTTGCTTTATAGCAATCAGCCCCAGCATTTT | CASSLTNRGLLYSNQPQHF
TRBJ2-5 | TRBD2 | - | TRBV9 | TGTGCCAGCAGCATTCTAGCGGGGGTTCAAGAGACCCAGTACTTC | CASSILAGVQETQYF
TRBJ2-5 | - | - | TRBV7-9 | TGTGCCAGCAGCGACGTCCCGGGACGGGCAAACCAAGAGACCCAGTACTTC | CASSDVPGRANQETQYF
TRBJ2-7 | - | - | TRBV3-1 | TGTGCCAGCAGCCGGGGGCTCGGGGCGCAATCTGCACACGAGCAGTACTTC | CASSRGLGAQSAHEQYF
TRBJ2-7 | - | few | TRBV15 | TGTGCCACCAGCAGACCTTCGGACGGTGCCTACGAGCAGTACTTC | CATSRPSDGAYEQYF
TRBJ2-5 | - | few | TRBV29-1 | TGCAGCGTTATAAACTCAGGATCTCGGGAGACCCAGTACTTC | CSVINSGSRETQYF
TRBJ2-2 | TRBD2 | - | TRBV4-3 | TGCGCCAGCAGCCAAGGATTGAGCGGGAGTCGGGAGCTGTTTTTT | CASSQGLSGSRELFF
TRBJ1-2 | TRBD1 | - | TRBV7-9 | TGTGCCAGCAGCGCCAAGACAGGGGCCTATGGCTACACCTTC | CASSAKTGAYGYTF
TRBJ1-4 | - | few | TRBV20-1 | TGCAGTGCTTCTCAGGGAAGGTGGGAAAAACTGTTTTTT | CSASQGRWEKLFF
TRBJ1-4 | - | - | TRBV9 | TGTGCCAGCAGCGTAGACGGCAGACATGAAAAACTGTTTTTT | CASSVDGRHEKLFF
TRBJ2-7 | TRBD2 | few | TRBV7-9 | TGTGCCAGCAGCCCCGGACTAGCCGTTAGGACCTACGAGCAGTACTTC | CASSPGLAVRTYEQYF
TRBJ2-3 | - | many | TRBV10-2 | TGCGCCATCGGGCGGTTTAGCACAGATACGCAGTATTTT | CAIGRFSTDTQYF
TRBJ2-7 | - | - | TRBV12-3/TRBV12-4 | TGTGCCAGCAGTATGGGAGCCGGCTCCTACGAGCAGTACTTC | CASSMGAGSYEQYF
TRBJ2-3 | - | - | TRBV4-2 | TGTGCCAGCAGCCCTGGACATACCACAGATACGCAGTATTTT | CASSPGHTTDTQYF
TRBJ2-7 | - | - | TRBV3-1 | TGTGCCAGCAGCCACCACGGTAGCTCCTACGAGCAGTACTTC | CASSHHGSSYEQYF
TRBJ2-6 | - | - | TRBV27 | TGTGCCAGCAGTCCCATGGGGACTGGGGCCAACGTCCTGACTTTC | CASSPMGTGANVLTF
TRBJ2-2 | - | few | TRBV12-3/TRBV12-4 | TGTGCCAGCAGTTTATCGCCCGGGGAGCTGTTTTTT | CASSLSPGELFF
TRBJ2-7 | - | - | TRBV5-1 | TGCGCCAGCAGCTCGGCGGCGAGCTACGAGCAGTACTTC | CASSSAASYEQYF
TRBJ2-5 | TRBD2 | - | TRBV20-1 | TGCAGTGCTAGAGAATCTAGCGGGGGCCAAGAGACCCAGTACTTC | CSARESSGGQETQYF
TRBJ2-5 | TRBD2 | - | TRBV27 | TGTGCCAGCCGCCCACTCACCCAAGCGGGGCGGGAGACCCAGTACTTC | CASRPLTQAGRETQYF
TRBJ2-5 | - | - | TRBV4-1 | TGCGCCAGCAGCCTGACGGCGAGATCGGGAGAGACCCAGTACTTC | CASSLTARSGETQYF